The next 31 T cell receptor beta chains were all read from a single sample in a study of cytomegalovirus exposure and HLA in healthy donors. A multiplex PCR was run with 60 Vbeta primers and 13 Jbeta primers. Here immunoSEQ multiplex PCR was the method, and the copy in TCRdb shows in-frame clones only, minus some. The table shows more than 100,000 clones, with 77% occurring only once. The sequenced sample was PBMCs. Receptor source: a human donor in good health.

This sequence joins TRBV6-6 and TRBJ2-7, with TRBD2 matching 9 bases. Germline V gene data show CDR1 as MNHNY and CDR2 as SVGAGI (reference sequence). Losses at the gene ends were 0 bases for V and 5 bases for J; bases not matched to a gene: 5. The CDR3 runs to 15 residues. CDR3 sequence (DNA): TGTGCCAGCAGTTACTCGGCTAGCGGGATTAACGAGCAGTACTTC. Its translation: CASSYSASGINEQYF.

In DNA form, the CDR3 reads TGTGCCAGCGCAACCCGGTCCCCCGGGGAGCTGTTTTTT. It codes for CASATRSPGELFF. The chain employs TRBV6-1 and TRBJ2-2; no firm D call. CDR1 is MNHNS, CDR2 SASEGT, per germline. CDR3 length: 13 amino acids. V lost 8 bases and J 6 bases, leaving 13 bases between the germline ends.

This chain connects TRBV5-4 to TRBJ2-3; 7 bases map to TRBD1. Germline V gives CDR1 SGHNT, CDR2 YYREEE (reference sequence). V was clipped by 0 bases and J by 4 bases; unmatched bases: 5. This CDR3 comprises 15 residues. As DNA, the CDR3 is TGTGCCAGCAGCTTGGGACAGGGAATTGCAGATACGCAGTATTTT. Its protein is CASSLGQGIADTQYF.

The count of this clone is one. The V gene is TRBV10-2, the J gene TRBJ2-5, with 8 bases lining up with TRBD2. V lost 4 bases, J lost 5 bases, and 3 bases stayed unmatched. The CDR3 totals 13 residues. The V gene's germline CDR1 is WSHSY and CDR2 SAAADI. The CDR3 region is CASSVGGGETQYF. CDR3 DNA: TGCGCCAGCAGTGTGGGCGGGGGGGAGACCCAGTACTTC.

The chain couples TRBV7-8 to TRBJ2-1; D is perhaps TRBD2 (5 bases). This CDR3 contains 16 residues. Germline CDR1 SGHVS, CDR2 FQNEAQ. V lost 5 bases, J lost 1 base, and 15 bases lay in between. DNA for the CDR3: TGTGCCAGCAGCCCTCCAAGCGGTTGGTCCTACAATGAGCAGTTCTTC. This gives the protein CASSPPSGWSYNEQFF. The variable domain in full, completed from reference TRBV7-8 and TRBJ2-1, reads GAGVSQSPRYKVAKRGQDVALRCDPISGHVSLFWYQQALGQGPEFLTYFQNEAQLDKSGLPSDRFFAERPEGSVSTLKIQRTQQEDSAVYLCASSPPSGWSYNEQFFGPGTRLTVL.

The chain links TRBV5-6 to TRBJ1-3, with D perhaps matching TRBD1 (6 bases). The CDR3 extends over 15 amino acids. Trimming took 1 base from V and 6 from J, leaving 14 bases between them. Germline V gene lookup returns CDR1 SGHDT and CDR2 YYEEEE. The CDR3 nucleotides are TGTGCCAGCAGCTTGAGAAACAGGGAAGAAAACACCATATATTTT. It translates to CASSLRNREENTIYF.

This rearrangement joins TRBV10-3 to TRBJ2-6, with D tentatively TRBD1 (6 bases). There are 17 residues in the CDR3. Per germline, CDR1 ENHRY and CDR2 SYGVKD. The V and J ends lost 9 bases and 0 bases respectively, with 18 bases between them. CDR3 DNA: TGTGCCATAAGGGGGACAATCGATCACTCTGGGGCCAACGTCCTGACTTTC. It codes for CAIRGTIDHSGANVLTF.

The chain employs TRBV28 and TRBJ2-1; 12 bases agree with TRBD2. The germline V gene has CDR1 MDHEN and CDR2 SYDVKM. The CDR3 is made up of 15 amino acids. V gave up 1 base and J gave up 7 bases; unmatched junction bases: 2. CDR3 sequence: CASSLLTSGSNEQFF. The CDR3 DNA sequence: TGTGCCAGCAGTTTATTGACTAGCGGGAGTAATGAGCAGTTCTTC.

The gene calls are TRBV5-4 and TRBJ2-3; possible D gene TRBD1, 5 bases. Germline CDR1 reads SGHNT; CDR2 reads YYREEE (reference sequence). The CDR3 loop spans 16 amino acids. Trimming cost V 4 bases and J 2 bases, with 17 bases left between them. This chain's CDR3 is CASSPQNRGSTDTQYF. The CDR3 DNA follows: TGTGCCAGCAGCCCCCAGAATAGGGGCTCCACAGATACGCAGTATTTT.

The V gene is TRBV30, the J gene TRBJ2-3; 8 bases align to TRBD1. CDR1 and CDR2 (germline): GTSNPN, SVGIG (reference sequence). The CDR3 contains 16 residues. V gave up 0 bases and J gave up 2 bases; unmatched junction bases: 7. CDR3 region: CAWSVSGQGPTDTQYF. The CDR3 DNA follows: TGTGCCTGGAGTGTATCCGGACAGGGTCCCACAGATACGCAGTATTTT.

The genes are TRBV9 and TRBJ2-5, with D perhaps matching TRBD2 (5 bases). V gave up 2 bases and J gave up 2 bases, with 19 bases separating them. This CDR3 has 17 residues. Germline V lookup: CDR1 SGDLS, CDR2 YYNGEE. CDR3 in amino acids: CASSVRGSAGGQETQYF. CDR3 in DNA: TGTGCCAGCAGCGTCCGAGGGTCAGCAGGTGGGCAAGAGACCCAGTACTTC.

The count of this clone is one. V is TRBV7-9 and J is TRBJ1-1, with 7 positions matching TRBD1. CDR1 and CDR2 from the germline V gene are SEHNR and FQNEAQ (reference sequence). This CDR3 has 15 amino acids. With V trimmed by 3 bases and J by 3 bases, 7 bases remained unmatched. The CDR3 loop is CASSLGQGVHTEAFF. In DNA form, the CDR3 reads TGTGCCAGCAGCTTGGGGCAGGGGGTCCACACTGAAGCTTTCTTT.

V is TRBV15 and J is TRBJ2-1; 14 nucleotides line up with TRBD2. The CDR3 sequence is 20 residues long. Germline V gene lookup returns CDR1 LNHNV and CDR2 YYDKDF (reference sequence). J gave up 0 bases and V 0 bases, and 7 bases lay outside the gene matches. The CDR3 DNA follows: TGTGCCACCAGCAGAGAAAAGGGACTAGCGGGAGACTACTCCTACAATGAGCAGTTCTTC. It encodes CATSREKGLAGDYSYNEQFF.

V gene TRBV5-1 combines with J gene TRBJ1-4, with D maybe TRBD1 (5 bases). This CDR3 contains 15 residues. V was trimmed by 2 bases and J by 6 bases, leaving 14 bases between them. From germline, CDR1 is SGHRS and CDR2 YFSETQ. CDR3 sequence (DNA): TGCGCCAGCAGCTTATCTCCAGGGAGGGATGAAAAACTGTTTTTT. It translates to CASSLSPGRDEKLFF.

This clone occurred a few times. V and J are TRBV7-8 and TRBJ2-3; D is perhaps TRBD1 (6 bases). The germline V gene encodes CDR1 SGHVS and CDR2 FQNEAQ. Between the trimmed V and J ends, which lost 1 base and 6 bases, there was a span of 11 bases. The CDR3 length is 14 residues. The CDR3 region has the DNA TGTGCCAGCAGCTTAGATTCTGGGGGCGATACGCAGTATTTT. Protein: CASSLDSGGDTQYF.

The genes are TRBV6-1 and TRBJ1-2; the D is unclear. Germline V CDR1 and CDR2: MNHNS, SASEGT. Trimming removed 4 bases at V and 7 bases at J, with 25 bases between. This CDR3 region has 17 residues. CDR3 sequence (DNA): TGTGCCAGCAGTGGGGGAGTTAGTGGGTTCTGGCGCGGTGGCTACACCTTC. It is translated as CASSGGVSGFWRGGYTF.

The chain has TRBV5-1 and TRBJ2-5; tentative D call: TRBD1 (6 bases). Germline assignment: CDR1 SGHRS and CDR2 YFSETQ. The CDR3 runs 13 residues. Trimming pared 6 bases from V and 12 bases from J, leaving 21 bases between. The CDR3 DNA sequence: TGCGCCAGCACCCTGGACAGCTCCGGATTGAAGTACTTC. Residues: CASTLDSSGLKYF.

The chain links TRBV5-1 to TRBJ1-1; D uncertain. Germline CDR1 reads SGHRS; CDR2 reads YFSETQ. V lost 4 bases to trimming and J lost 0 bases, with 10 bases between them. The CDR3 is made up of 14 amino acids. DNA of the CDR3: TGCGCCAGCAGCGGCACAGTCATGAACACTGAAGCTTTCTTT. Its translation: CASSGTVMNTEAFF.

The chain has TRBV5-5 and TRBJ1-1; 8 nucleotides agree with TRBD1. This CDR3 contains 14 residues. Trimming took 3 bases from V and 7 from J; bases not matched to a gene: 8. CDR1 and CDR2 (germline): SGHKS, YYEKEE (reference sequence). CDR3 nucleotide sequence: TGTGCCAGCAGCTCTCGACAGGGGACTATTGAAGCTTTCTTT. Its translation: CASSSRQGTIEAFF.

This clone has a handful of counts. The chain has TRBV2 and TRBJ1-6; TRBD1 might be the D (5 bases). The CDR3 consists of 15 residues. V lost 6 bases and J 6 bases, leaving 15 bases between the germline ends. From germline, CDR1 is SNHLY and CDR2 FYNNEI. CDR3 DNA sequence: TGTGCCAGCAGCCTCGACCCGCAGGGTAATTCACCCCTCCACTTT. This sequence encodes CASSLDPQGNSPLHF.

This clone occurred a few times. The chain joins TRBV19 to TRBJ2-2; D call uncertain. CDR3 size: 13 residues. Germline V gene data show CDR1 as LNHDA and CDR2 as SQIVND (reference sequence). Deletions cut 7 bases from V and 7 bases from J, with 13 bases between. The CDR3 DNA follows: TGTGCCAGTACCCAACCCCCTAACGGGGAGCTGTTTTTT. This gives the protein CASTQPPNGELFF. Filled out from reference TRBV19 and TRBJ2-2, the complete variable domain reads DGGITQSPKYLFRKEGQNVTLSCEQNLNHDAMYWYRQDPGQGLRLIYYSQIVNDFQKGDIAEGYSVSREKKESFPLTVTSAQKNPTAFYLCASTQPPNGELFFGEGSRLTVL.

The chain couples TRBV6-5 to TRBJ2-1, with D unresolved. The CDR3 runs 13 residues. V lost 6 bases, J lost 5 bases, and 11 bases lay in between. Germline assignment: CDR1 MNHEY and CDR2 SVGAGI. CDR3 sequence: CASSFSSDNEQFF. The CDR3 region has the DNA TGTGCCAGCAGCTTCTCTAGTGACAATGAGCAGTTCTTC.

The rearrangement links TRBV2 to TRBJ2-2, with a possible D match to TRBD1 (5 bases). Deletions cut 5 bases from V and 0 bases from J, with 10 bases between. CDR3 size: 15 residues. Germline V gene data show CDR1 as SNHLY and CDR2 as FYNNEI. CDR3 bases: TGTGCCAGCAGTACGGCAGGGCCGAACACCGGGGAGCTGTTTTTT. Protein: CASSTAGPNTGELFF.

The rearrangement joins TRBV30 to TRBJ1-2; 10 bases are shared with TRBD1. CDR1 is GTSNPN and CDR2 is SVGIG in the germline V gene (reference sequence). This CDR3 has 13 amino acids. V lost 0 bases and J lost 8; bases outside the gene matches: 3. The CDR3 protein is CAWSVGQGSGYTF. DNA of the CDR3: TGTGCCTGGAGTGTGGGACAGGGGAGCGGCTACACCTTC.

This chain links TRBV5-1 with TRBJ2-1, with TRBD2 matching over 9 bases. Germline assignment: CDR1 SGHRS and CDR2 YFSETQ. V dropped 4 bases and J dropped 7; count of bases not matched to a gene: 9. The CDR3 contains 15 residues. The CDR3 DNA sequence: TGCGCCAGCAGCCCTTTAGCGGGAGACCAGAATGAGCAGTTCTTC. This encodes CASSPLAGDQNEQFF.

This clone showed up just a few times. The chain links TRBV13 to TRBJ2-1, with a weak D call TRBD2 (6 bases). CDR1 and CDR2 (germline): PRHDT, FYEKMQ (reference sequence). V lost 3 bases, J lost 0 bases, and 9 bases lay in between. The CDR3 runs 15 residues. CDR3 loop: CASSLGGSSYNEQFF. CDR3 nucleotides: TGTGCCAGCAGCTTGGGGGGAAGCTCCTACAATGAGCAGTTCTTC.

The chain links TRBV14 to TRBJ2-7; 8 nucleotides match TRBD1. The CDR3 is 14 residues long. Trimming cost V 4 bases and J 2 bases; bases outside gene matches: 4. The germline V gene has CDR1 SGHDN and CDR2 FVKESK. In DNA, the CDR3 is TGTGCCAGCAGCCGCCTGACAGGGGCCTACGAGCAGTACTTC. Encoded protein: CASSRLTGAYEQYF.

The chain uses TRBV11-3 and TRBJ2-1; 8 bases fit TRBD1. The V and J ends lost 5 bases and 7 bases, in that order; junction bases with no gene match: 7. Germline CDR1 SGHNT, CDR2 YENEEA. The CDR3 has 14 residues. The CDR3 region is CASSVTGDSNEQFF. For the CDR3, the DNA is TGTGCCAGCAGCGTGACAGGGGATAGTAATGAGCAGTTCTTC. Full variable domain (missing parts from reference TRBV11-3 and TRBJ2-1): EAGVVQSPRYKIIEKKQPVAFWCNPISGHNTLYWYLQNLGQGPELLIRYENEEAVDDSQLPKDRFSAERLKGVDSTLKIQPAELGDSAVYLCASSVTGDSNEQFFGPGTRLTVL.

The chain joins TRBV28 to TRBJ2-4; D remains unclear. The CDR3 consists of 13 residues. Germline V gene sequence: CDR1 MDHEN, CDR2 SYDVKM. V dropped 4 bases and J dropped 0 bases, with 4 bases sitting between them. CDR3 protein: CASSSPAKNIQYF. The DNA for the CDR3 is TGTGCCAGCAGTTCTCCAGCCAAAAACATTCAGTACTTC.

V gene TRBV5-1 combines with J gene TRBJ1-4, with a weak D call TRBD1 (5 bases). V was shortened by 0 bases and J by 3 bases, with 12 bases between the two germline ends. This CDR3 is 16 amino acids long. CDR1 SGHRS and CDR2 YFSETQ come from the germline V gene. The CDR3 bases are TGCGCCAGCAGCTTGGCAGGGAGGGTCTCTAATGAAAAACTGTTTTTT. It is translated as CASSLAGRVSNEKLFF.

For this clone: Different DNA sequences within this sample yield the same CDR3. The V call is TRBV6-1, the J call TRBJ1-2; a possible D gene is TRBD1 (6 bases). There are 12 residues in the CDR3. Germline CDR1 reads MNHNS; CDR2 reads SASEGT. The ends were cut back, 6 bases at V and 5 bases at J, with 10 bases in the middle. The CDR3 coding sequence is TGTGCCAGCAGCGACAGGAATTATGGCTACACCTTC. Amino acid sequence: CASSDRNYGYTF.